These 15 T cell receptor beta chains were sequenced from one sample in a study of T cell responses to AZD1222 COVID-19 vaccine. The method was immunoSEQ multiplex PCR; TCRdb's version includes in-frame clones alone and lacks a portion of them. The sample includes about 140,000 clones, 88% seen only once; the top ten take 5.4%. The specimen comprised peripheral blood, sampled 28 days after the second dose of the MenACWY control vaccine. The receptors were sampled from an adult who received the MenACWY meningococcal vaccine as a control.

J is TRBJ2-7 and V is TRBV3-1 (or the pseudogene TRBV3-2); D is possibly TRBD1 or TRBD2 (6 bases each). Deletions cut 1 base from V and 4 bases from J, with 14 bases between. The CDR3 runs 15 residues. Germline-derived CDR1 and CDR2 are LGHDT and YNNKEL (reference sequence). The CDR3 DNA reads as TGTGCCAGCAGCCAAGTAGTTACAGGGAGGTACGAGCAGTACTTC. It encodes CASSQVVTGRYEQYF.

The chain joins TRBV5-4 to TRBJ1-3, with 7 bases identical to TRBD1. This CDR3 contains 13 residues. Looked up from germline, CDR1 is SGHNT and CDR2 is YYREEE (reference sequence). J was trimmed by 4 bases and V by 4 bases; bases with no gene match: 2. CDR3 bases: TGTGCCAGCAGCGGGACAGAGGGAAACACCATATATTTT. Translation gives CASSGTEGNTIYF.

The chain links TRBV6-4 to TRBJ2-2, with 10 bases lining up with TRBD2. CDR3 size: 15 residues. Germline values: CDR1 MRHNA, CDR2 SNTAGT. V lost 6 bases and J lost 6; bases outside the gene matches: 7. The CDR3 is CASRRGTSEAGELFF. The CDR3 DNA is TGTGCCAGCAGGCGGGGGACTAGCGAAGCCGGGGAGCTGTTTTTT.

J is TRBJ1-6 and V is TRBV2, with D maybe TRBD1 (6 bases). From germline, CDR1 is SNHLY and CDR2 FYNNEI. V lost 5 bases and J 7 bases, leaving 21 bases between the germline ends. The CDR3 spans 17 residues. The CDR3 DNA reads as TGTGCCAGCAGTCCCATACCGACAGGTTTGGAAAATTCACCCCTCCACTTT. Encoded protein: CASSPIPTGLENSPLHF.

The CDR3 DNA reads TGTGCCAGTAGCGGGGGGGCCTGGGAGACCCAGTACTTC. This sequence encodes CASSGGAWETQYF. The rearrangement uses TRBV19 and TRBJ2-5; 8 positions match TRBD2. Germline V gene data show CDR1 as LNHDA and CDR2 as SQIVND (reference sequence). This CDR3 region has 13 residues. The V segment lost 6 bases and the J segment 5 bases; nucleotides outside the gene matches: 5.

This sequence joins TRBV7-6 and TRBJ1-3, with D perhaps matching TRBD1 (6 bases). Per the germline V gene, CDR1 is SGHVS and CDR2 is FNYEAQ. There are 15 residues in the CDR3. Deletions cut 5 bases from V and 0 bases from J, with 11 bases between. The CDR3 is CASSPRTASGNTIYF. For the CDR3, the DNA is TGTGCCAGCAGCCCTCGGACAGCCTCTGGAAACACCATATATTTT.

The chain is built from TRBV2 and TRBJ1-1; D not resolved. CDR3 length: 14 residues. Trimming removed 1 base from V and 3 bases from J, with 9 bases in between. Germline-derived CDR1 and CDR2 are SNHLY and FYNNEI. The CDR3 loop reads CASSEEGGYTEAFF. Written as DNA, the CDR3 is TGTGCCAGCAGTGAAGAGGGCGGCTACACTGAAGCTTTCTTT.

V usage is TRBV7-2 and J usage is TRBJ2-7; 11 bases agree with TRBD1. V dropped 1 base and J dropped 9; count of bases not matched to a gene: 5. The CDR3 runs to 14 residues. Per the germline V gene, CDR1 is SGHTA and CDR2 is FQGNSA. The CDR3 region is CASSLVDRGLGQYF. The CDR3 DNA follows: TGTGCCAGCAGCTTAGTGGACAGGGGGCTGGGGCAGTACTTC.

This clone was found once. V and J are TRBV18 and TRBJ2-7; D is tentatively TRBD1 or TRBD2 (6 bases each). Germline CDR1 and CDR2: KGHSH and LQKENI. The CDR3 covers 15 residues. Deletions cut 6 bases from V and 0 bases from J, with 15 bases between. The CDR3 loop is CASSGGTRSSYEQYF. DNA for the CDR3: TGTGCCAGCTCCGGCGGGACACGGAGCTCCTACGAGCAGTACTTC. Drawing the rest from reference TRBV18 and TRBJ2-7, the complete variable domain is NAGVMQNPRHLVRRRGQEARLRCSPMKGHSHVYWYRQLPEEGLKFMVYLQKENIIDESGMPKERFSAEFPKEGPSILRIQQVVRGDSAAYFCASSGGTRSSYEQYFGPGTRLTVT.

The genes are TRBV9 and TRBJ1-1, with 10 nucleotides matching TRBD1. Germline V lookup: CDR1 SGDLS, CDR2 YYNGEE. The CDR3 covers 15 residues. V dropped 4 bases and J dropped 0; count of bases not matched to a gene: 3. CDR3 amino acids: CASSLGTGVNTEAFF. The CDR3 bases are TGTGCCAGCAGCTTGGGGACAGGGGTGAACACTGAAGCTTTCTTT. The variable domain in full, completed from reference TRBV9 and TRBJ1-1, reads DSGVTQTPKHLITATGQRVTLRCSPRSGDLSVYWYQQSLDQGLQFLIQYYNGEERAKGNILERFSAQQFPDLHSELNLSSLELGDSALYFCASSLGTGVNTEAFFGQGTRLTVV.

The chain uses TRBV27 and TRBJ2-7, with D unclear. Between the trimmed V and J ends, which lost 2 bases and 3 bases, there was a span of 14 bases. The CDR3 runs 15 residues. The germline gives CDR1 MNHEY, CDR2 SMNVEV (reference sequence). The CDR3 is CASSLRSVPNYEQYF. In DNA, the CDR3 is TGTGCCAGCAGTTTACGTTCGGTTCCTAACTACGAGCAGTACTTC.

This clone was detected only once. The genes are TRBV11-2 and TRBJ1-1; D uncertain. Trimming removed 0 bases from V and 3 bases from J, with 8 bases in between. Germline CDR1 and CDR2: SGHAT and FQNNGV. The CDR3 totals 14 residues. CDR3 amino acids: CASSLDGEYTEAFF. The DNA of the CDR3 is TGTGCCAGCAGCTTAGATGGGGAGTACACTGAAGCTTTCTTT.

The genes are TRBV6-5 and TRBJ2-2, with TRBD1 matching over 9 bases. Germline CDR1 reads MNHEY; CDR2 reads SVGAGI. CDR3 length: 14 amino acids. Trimming at V came to 8 bases and at J to 1 base, leaving 2 bases not matched to a gene. Here the CDR3 reads CASQGQGNTGELFF. The CDR3 DNA reads as TGTGCCAGCCAGGGACAGGGGAACACCGGGGAGCTGTTTTTT.

J is TRBJ1-1 and V is TRBV7-2, with 9 bases matching TRBD1. CDR3 length: 14 residues. J gave up 10 bases and V 4 bases, and 10 bases lay outside the gene matches. Per germline, CDR1 SGHTA and CDR2 FQGNSA. The CDR3 region is CASSSPGGQGGAFF. The CDR3 DNA reads TGTGCCAGCAGCTCACCCGGGGGACAGGGAGGAGCTTTCTTT.

This clone was counted a few times. This rearrangement joins TRBV7-8 to TRBJ2-1, with 10 bases fitting TRBD1. The germline V gene encodes CDR1 SGHVS and CDR2 FQNEAQ. V lost 5 bases, J lost 2 bases, and 6 bases stayed unmatched. The CDR3 totals 16 residues. The CDR3 sequence is CASSPSGQGTYNEQFF. The CDR3 DNA is TGTGCCAGCAGCCCTTCGGGACAGGGGACCTACAATGAGCAGTTCTTC.